This T cell receptor beta chain derives from a study of identifying expanded T cells in peripheral blood. Germline V gene data show CDR1 as MGHDK and CDR2 as SYGVNS. The length of the CDR3 is 13 residues. Profiling relied on immunoSEQ multiplex PCR, and the TCRdb table lists in-frame clones only, not all of them. The repertoire holds around 130,000 clones, with 80% to 90% as singletons. For this clone: One end of the junction does not line up with germline, which may come from a read error.

The chain joins TRBV25-1 to TRBJ1-3; D gene uncertain. The sequence was obtained from a person between 18 and 70 years old in good health. Source material: blood. CDR3 nucleotides: TGTGCCAGCACTGAAGGGAATGGAAACACCATATATTTT. Residues: CASTEGNGNTIYF.